This T cell receptor (beta chain) was identified during a study of blood T cell repertoires in COVID-19. Study-wide background: There were acute and convalescent COVID-19 samples, and they came from the United States, Italy and Spain. T cells, B-cell-depleted T cells, or PBMCs provided the cDNA or gDNA that served as material.

In the source study's methods: Nucleated cell counts were estimated from reference gene primer amplification. The repertoire was sequenced with immunoSEQ multiplex PCR; TCRdb's copy has only in-frame clones and lacks some. The V and J calls and clone size were taken over from that table, and D and trimming were inferred from the DNA. This sample carries 80,000 to 90,000 clones, 70% to 85% of them seen once, and the ten largest clones take approximately 2.8%. Trimming cost V 3 bases and J 8 bases; bases outside gene matches: 7. Germline assignment: CDR1 MDHEN and CDR2 SYDVKM. This CDR3 comprises 15 residues. This clone was observed a single time.

The chain carries TRBV28 and TRBJ2-3, with TRBD2 matching over 11 bases. The receptor was derived from an elderly woman with COVID-19, enrolled during active disease. The specimen was peripheral blood. CDR3 DNA: TGTGCCAGCAGTTTCACTAGCGGGAGAGGGATTACGCAGTATTTT. Translated, it gives CASSFTSGRGITQYF.